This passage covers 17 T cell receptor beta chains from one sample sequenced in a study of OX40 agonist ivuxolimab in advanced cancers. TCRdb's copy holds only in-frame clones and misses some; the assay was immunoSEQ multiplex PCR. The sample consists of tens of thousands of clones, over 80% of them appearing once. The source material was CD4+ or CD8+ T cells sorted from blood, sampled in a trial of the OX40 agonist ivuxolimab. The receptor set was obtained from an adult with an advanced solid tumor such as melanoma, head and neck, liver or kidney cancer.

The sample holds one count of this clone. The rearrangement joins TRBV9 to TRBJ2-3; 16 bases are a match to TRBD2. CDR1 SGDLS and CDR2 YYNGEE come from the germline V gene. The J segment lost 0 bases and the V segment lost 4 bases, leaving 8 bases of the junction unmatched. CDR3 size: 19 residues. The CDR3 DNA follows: TGTGCCAGCAGCCTACGGGGACTAGCGGGAGGGCCTAGCACAGATACGCAGTATTTT. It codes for CASSLRGLAGGPSTDTQYF.

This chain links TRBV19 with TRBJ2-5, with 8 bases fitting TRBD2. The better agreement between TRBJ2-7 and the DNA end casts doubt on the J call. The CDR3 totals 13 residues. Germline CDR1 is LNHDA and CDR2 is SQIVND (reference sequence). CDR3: CASSTSGSYEQYF. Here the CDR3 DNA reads TGTGCCAGCAGCACTAGCGGCTCCTACGAGCAGTACTTC.

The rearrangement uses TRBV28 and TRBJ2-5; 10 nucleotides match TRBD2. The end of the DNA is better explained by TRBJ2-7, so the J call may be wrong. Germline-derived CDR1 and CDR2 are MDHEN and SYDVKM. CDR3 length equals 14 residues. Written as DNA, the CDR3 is TGTGCCAGCAGTCTAGCGGGAGATTCTTACGAGCAGTACTTC. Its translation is CASSLAGDSYEQYF.

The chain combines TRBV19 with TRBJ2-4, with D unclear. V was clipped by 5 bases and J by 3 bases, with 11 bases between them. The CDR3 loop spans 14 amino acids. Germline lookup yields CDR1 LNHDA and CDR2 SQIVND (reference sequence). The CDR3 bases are TGTGCCAGTAGTCCGGACGCCAACAAAAACATTCAGTACTTC. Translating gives CASSPDANKNIQYF.

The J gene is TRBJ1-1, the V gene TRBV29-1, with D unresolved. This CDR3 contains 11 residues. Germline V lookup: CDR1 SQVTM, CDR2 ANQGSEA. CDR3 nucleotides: TGCAGTCCTCGGGCAAACACTGAAGCTTTCTTT. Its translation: CSPRANTEAFF.

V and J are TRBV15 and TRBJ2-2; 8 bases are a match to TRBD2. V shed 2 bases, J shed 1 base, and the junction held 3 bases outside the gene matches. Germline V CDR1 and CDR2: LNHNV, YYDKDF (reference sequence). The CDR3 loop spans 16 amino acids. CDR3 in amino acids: CATSRPGLVNTGELFF. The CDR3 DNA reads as TGTGCCACCAGCAGACCGGGACTAGTGAACACCGGGGAGCTGTTTTTT. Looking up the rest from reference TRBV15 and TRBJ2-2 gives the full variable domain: DAMVIQNPRYQVTQFGKPVTLSCSQTLNHNVMYWYQQKSSQAPKLLFHYYDKDFNNEADTPDNFQSRRPNTSFCFLDIRSPGLGDTAMYLCATSRPGLVNTGELFFGEGSRLTVL.

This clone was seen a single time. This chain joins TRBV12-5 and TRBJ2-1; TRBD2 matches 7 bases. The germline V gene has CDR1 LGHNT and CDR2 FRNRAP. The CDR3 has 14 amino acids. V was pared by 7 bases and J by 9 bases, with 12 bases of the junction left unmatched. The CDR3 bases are TGTGCTAGTGCCCCGGGGCGTCTAGCGGTTGAGCAGTTCTTC. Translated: CASAPGRLAVEQFF.

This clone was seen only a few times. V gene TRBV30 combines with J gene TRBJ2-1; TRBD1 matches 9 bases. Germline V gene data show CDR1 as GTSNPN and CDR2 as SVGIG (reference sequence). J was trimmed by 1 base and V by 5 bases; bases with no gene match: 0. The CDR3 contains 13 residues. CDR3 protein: CAWDRGSYNEQFF. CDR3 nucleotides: TGTGCCTGGGACAGGGGGTCCTACAATGAGCAGTTCTTC.

CDR3 protein: CASSRGGLLNTEAFF. The CDR3, as DNA: TGCGCCAGCAGCCGAGGAGGGCTACTGAACACTGAAGCTTTCTTT. The V and J genes are TRBV4-1 and TRBJ1-1; D remains unclear. Trimming took 4 bases from V and 0 from J, leaving 12 bases between them. The CDR3 sequence is 15 residues long. The germline V gene has CDR1 MGHRA and CDR2 YSYEKL.

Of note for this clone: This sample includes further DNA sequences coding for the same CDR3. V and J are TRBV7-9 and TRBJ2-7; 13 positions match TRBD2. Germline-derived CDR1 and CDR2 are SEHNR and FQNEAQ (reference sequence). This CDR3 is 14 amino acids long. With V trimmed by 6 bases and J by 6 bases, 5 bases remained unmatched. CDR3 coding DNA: TGTGCCAGCAGTCTCGGGACTAGCGGGACCGAGCAGTACTTC. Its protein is CASSLGTSGTEQYF.

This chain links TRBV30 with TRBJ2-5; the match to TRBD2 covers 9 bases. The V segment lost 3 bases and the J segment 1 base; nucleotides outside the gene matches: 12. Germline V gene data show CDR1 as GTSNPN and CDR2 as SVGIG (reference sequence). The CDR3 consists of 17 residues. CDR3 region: CAWSEHPTSGPQETQYF. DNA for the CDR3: TGTGCCTGGAGCGAACACCCGACTAGCGGACCCCAAGAGACCCAGTACTTC.

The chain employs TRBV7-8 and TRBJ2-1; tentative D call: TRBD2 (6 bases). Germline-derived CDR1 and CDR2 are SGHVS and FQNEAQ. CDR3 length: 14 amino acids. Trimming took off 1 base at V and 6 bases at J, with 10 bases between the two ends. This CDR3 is CASSLGLVRNEQFF. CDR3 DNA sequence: TGTGCCAGCAGCTTAGGACTAGTCCGCAATGAGCAGTTCTTC.

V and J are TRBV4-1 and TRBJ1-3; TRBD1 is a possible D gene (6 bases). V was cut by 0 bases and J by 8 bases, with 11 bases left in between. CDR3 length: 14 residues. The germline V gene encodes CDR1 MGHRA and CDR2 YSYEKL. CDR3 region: CASSQEGGWDTIYF. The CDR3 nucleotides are TGCGCCAGCAGCCAAGAGGGGGGCTGGGACACCATATATTTT.

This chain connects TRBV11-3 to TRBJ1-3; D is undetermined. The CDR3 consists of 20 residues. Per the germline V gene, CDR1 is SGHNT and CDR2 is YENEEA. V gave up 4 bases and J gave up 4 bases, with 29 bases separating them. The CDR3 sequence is CASSSRPEGLLFVDGNTIYF. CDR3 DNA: TGTGCCAGCAGCTCCCGTCCCGAGGGCCTCCTTTTCGTCGACGGAAACACCATATATTTT.

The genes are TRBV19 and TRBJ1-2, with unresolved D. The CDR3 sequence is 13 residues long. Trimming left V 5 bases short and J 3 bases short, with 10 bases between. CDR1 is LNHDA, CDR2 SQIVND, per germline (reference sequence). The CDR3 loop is CASSLGRHYGYTF. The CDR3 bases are TGTGCCAGTAGTCTCGGGAGACACTATGGCTACACCTTC.

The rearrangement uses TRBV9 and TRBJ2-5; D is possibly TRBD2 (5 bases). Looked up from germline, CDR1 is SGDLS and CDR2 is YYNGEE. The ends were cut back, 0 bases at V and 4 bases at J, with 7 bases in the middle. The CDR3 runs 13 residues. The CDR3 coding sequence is TGTGCCAGCAGCGTAGGCAGCGGAGAGACCCAGTACTTC. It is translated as CASSVGSGETQYF.

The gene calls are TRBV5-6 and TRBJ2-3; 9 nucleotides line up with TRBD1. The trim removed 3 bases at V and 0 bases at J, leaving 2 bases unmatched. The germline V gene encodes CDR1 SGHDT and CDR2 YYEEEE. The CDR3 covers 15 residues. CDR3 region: CASSSGTGSTDTQYF. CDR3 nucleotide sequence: TGTGCCAGCAGCTCAGGGACAGGGAGCACAGATACGCAGTATTTT. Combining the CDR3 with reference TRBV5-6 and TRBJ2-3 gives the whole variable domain DAGVTQSPTHLIKTRGQQVTLRCSPKSGHDTVSWYQQALGQGPQFIFQYYEEEERQRGNFPDRFSGHQFPNYSSELNVNALLLGDSALYLCASSSGTGSTDTQYFGPGTRLTVL.